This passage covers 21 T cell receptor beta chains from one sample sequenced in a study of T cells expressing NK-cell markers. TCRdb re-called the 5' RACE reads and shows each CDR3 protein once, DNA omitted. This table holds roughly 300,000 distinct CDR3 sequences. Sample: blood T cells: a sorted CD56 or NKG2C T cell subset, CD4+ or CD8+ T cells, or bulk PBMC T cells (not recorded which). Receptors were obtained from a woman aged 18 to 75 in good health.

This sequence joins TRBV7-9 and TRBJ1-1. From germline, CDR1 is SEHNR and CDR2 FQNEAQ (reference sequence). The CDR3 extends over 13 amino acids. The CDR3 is CASSLAPEVKAFF. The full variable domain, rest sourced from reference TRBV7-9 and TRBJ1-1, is DTGVSQNPRHKITKRGQNVTFRCDPISEHNRLYWYRQTLGQGPEFLTYFQNEAQLEKSRLLSDRFSAERPKGSFSTLEIQRTEQGDSAMYLCASSLAPEVKAFFGQGTRLTVV.

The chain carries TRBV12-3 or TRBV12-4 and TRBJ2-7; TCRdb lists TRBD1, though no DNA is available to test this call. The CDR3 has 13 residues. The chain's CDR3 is CASSQQETYEQYF.

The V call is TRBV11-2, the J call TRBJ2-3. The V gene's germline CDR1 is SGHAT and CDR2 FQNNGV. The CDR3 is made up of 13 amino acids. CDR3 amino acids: CASSYQLTDTQYF.

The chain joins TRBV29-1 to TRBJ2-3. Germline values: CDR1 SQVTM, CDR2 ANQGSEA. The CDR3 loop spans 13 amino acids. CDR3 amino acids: CSVGGVLTDTQYF.

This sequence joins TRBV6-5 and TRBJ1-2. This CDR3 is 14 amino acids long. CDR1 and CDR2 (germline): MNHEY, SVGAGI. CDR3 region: CASSYSGGTYGYTF.

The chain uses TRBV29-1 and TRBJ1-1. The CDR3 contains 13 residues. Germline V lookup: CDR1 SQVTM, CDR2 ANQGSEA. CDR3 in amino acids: CSVARESDTEAFF.

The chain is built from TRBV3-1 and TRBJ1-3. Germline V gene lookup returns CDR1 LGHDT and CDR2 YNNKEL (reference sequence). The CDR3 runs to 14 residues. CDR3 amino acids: CASSPAQPGNTIYF.

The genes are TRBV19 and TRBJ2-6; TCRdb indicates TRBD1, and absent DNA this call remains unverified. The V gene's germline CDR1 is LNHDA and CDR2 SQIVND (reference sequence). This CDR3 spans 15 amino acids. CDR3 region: CASAPGANGANVLTF.

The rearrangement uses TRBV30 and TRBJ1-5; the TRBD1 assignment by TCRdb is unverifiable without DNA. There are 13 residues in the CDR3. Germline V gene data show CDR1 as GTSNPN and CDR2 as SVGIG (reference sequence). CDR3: CAWGDRYGQPQHF. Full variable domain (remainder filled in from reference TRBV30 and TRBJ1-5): SQTIHQWPATLVQPVGSPLSLECTVEGTSNPNLYWYRQAAGRGLQLLFYSVGIGQISSEVPQNLSASRPQDRQFILSSKKLLLSDSGFYLCAWGDRYGQPQHFGDGTRLSIL.

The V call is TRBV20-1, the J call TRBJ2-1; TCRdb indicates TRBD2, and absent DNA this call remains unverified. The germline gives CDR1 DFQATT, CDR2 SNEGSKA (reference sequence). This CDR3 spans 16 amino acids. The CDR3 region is CSARRALAPSDNEQFF.

CDR3 sequence reads: CASRYGTDSSYEQYF. The chain links TRBV28 to TRBJ2-7; no DNA is available, so the TRBD1 call from TCRdb remains unchecked. The V gene's germline CDR1 is MDHEN and CDR2 SYDVKM. This CDR3 has 15 residues. Together with reference TRBV28 and TRBJ2-7, the CDR3 gives the full variable domain: DVKVTQSSRYLVKRTGEKVFLECVQDMDHENMFWYRQDPGLGLRLIYFSYDVKMKEKGDIPEGYSVSREKKERFSLILESASTNQTSMYLCASRYGTDSSYEQYFGPGTRLTVT.

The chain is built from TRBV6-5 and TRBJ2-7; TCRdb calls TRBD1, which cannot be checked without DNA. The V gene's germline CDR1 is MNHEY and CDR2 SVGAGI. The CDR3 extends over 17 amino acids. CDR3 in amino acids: CASSYSKLRTGESEQYF.

The CDR3 sequence: CAIGTAYTEAFF. The gene calls are TRBV10-3 and TRBJ1-1; lacking DNA, the TRBD1 call made by TCRdb goes unchecked. This CDR3 region has 12 residues. The germline V gene has CDR1 ENHRY and CDR2 SYGVKD.

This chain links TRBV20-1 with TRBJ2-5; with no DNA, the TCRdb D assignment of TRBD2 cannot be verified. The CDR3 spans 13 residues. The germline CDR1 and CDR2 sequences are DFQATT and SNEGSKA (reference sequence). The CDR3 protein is CSAASGSKETQYF.

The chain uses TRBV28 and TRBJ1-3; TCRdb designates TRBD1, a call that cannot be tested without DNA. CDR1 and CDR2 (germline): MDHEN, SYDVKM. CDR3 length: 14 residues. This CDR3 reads CASAGSGAGNTIYF. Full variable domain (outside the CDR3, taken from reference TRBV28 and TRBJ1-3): DVKVTQSSRYLVKRTGEKVFLECVQDMDHENMFWYRQDPGLGLRLIYFSYDVKMKEKGDIPEGYSVSREKKERFSLILESASTNQTSMYLCASAGSGAGNTIYFGEGSWLTVV.

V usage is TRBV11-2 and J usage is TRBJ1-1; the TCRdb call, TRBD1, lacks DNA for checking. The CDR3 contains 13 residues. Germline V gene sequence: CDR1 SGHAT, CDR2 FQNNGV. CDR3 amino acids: CASTLGGGDEAFF.

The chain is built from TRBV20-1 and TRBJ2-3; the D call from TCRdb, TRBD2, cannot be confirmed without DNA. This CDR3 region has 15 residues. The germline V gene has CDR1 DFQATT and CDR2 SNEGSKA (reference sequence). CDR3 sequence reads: CSARGGWIGRDTQYF.

The CDR3 protein is CASSQVSGASYEQYF. The rearrangement uses TRBV4-2 and TRBJ2-7; TCRdb's D gene call, TRBD2, goes unchecked for lack of DNA. The CDR3 length is 15 residues. The germline gives CDR1 LGHNA, CDR2 YNFKEQ.

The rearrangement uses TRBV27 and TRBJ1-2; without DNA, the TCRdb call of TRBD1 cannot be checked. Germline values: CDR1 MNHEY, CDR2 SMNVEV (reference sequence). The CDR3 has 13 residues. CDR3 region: CASSLTGALGYTF.

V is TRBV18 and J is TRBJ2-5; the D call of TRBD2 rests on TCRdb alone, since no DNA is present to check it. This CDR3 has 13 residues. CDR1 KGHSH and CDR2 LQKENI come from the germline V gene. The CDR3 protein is CASSPEVQETQYF.

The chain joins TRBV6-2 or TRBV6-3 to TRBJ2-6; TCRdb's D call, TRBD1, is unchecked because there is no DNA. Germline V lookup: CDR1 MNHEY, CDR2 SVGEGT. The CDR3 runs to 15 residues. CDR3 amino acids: CATKDSSSGANVLTF.